This T cell receptor beta chain was captured in a study of T cells in Graves' hyperthyroidism and ophthalmopathy. This clonotype was observed a few times. Trimming shortened V by 4 bases and J by 7 bases, and 8 bases separated the two germline ends. In germline, CDR1 is LNHDA, CDR2 SQIVND (reference sequence). The CDR3 is made up of 12 amino acids. Amplification yielded TCR beta CDR3 regions, with RNA transcripts as the source. The TCR CDR3 first-round RT-PCR relied on the HTBI primer set. TCRdb analysed the multiplex PCR reads with MiXCR anew, one entry per CDR3 protein. Here the sample spans 550,000 to 600,000 distinct CDR3 sequences, approximately 14% being singletons.

The rearrangement uses TRBV19 and TRBJ2-1; D is perhaps TRBD2 (5 bases). The clonotype comes from a woman in her late teens or twenties with Graves' ophthalmopathy. Sequencing input: blood. The CDR3 loop reads CASSTLVNEQFF. For the CDR3, the DNA is TGTGCCAGTAGTACACTAGTAAATGAGCAGTTCTTC.